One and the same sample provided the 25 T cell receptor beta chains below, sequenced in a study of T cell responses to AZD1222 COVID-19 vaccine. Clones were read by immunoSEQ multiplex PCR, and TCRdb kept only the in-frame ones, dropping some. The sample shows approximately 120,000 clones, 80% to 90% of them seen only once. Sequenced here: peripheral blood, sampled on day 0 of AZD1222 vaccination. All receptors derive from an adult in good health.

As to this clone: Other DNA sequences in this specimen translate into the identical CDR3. CDR3 bases: TGTGCCAGCAGCGTAGTAGGGGGCGAGCAGTACTTC. Protein sequence: CASSVVGGEQYF. The rearrangement uses TRBV9 and TRBJ2-7; TRBD1 is a possible D gene (6 bases). V was clipped by 0 bases and J by 6 bases, with 7 bases between them. The germline V gene has CDR1 SGDLS and CDR2 YYNGEE. The CDR3 is 12 amino acids.

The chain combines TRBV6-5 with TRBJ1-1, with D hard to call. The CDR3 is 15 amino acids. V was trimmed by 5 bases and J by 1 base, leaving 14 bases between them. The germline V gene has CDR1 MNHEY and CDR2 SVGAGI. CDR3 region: CASSREWARNTEAFF. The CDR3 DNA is TGTGCCAGCAGTCGCGAGTGGGCGCGGAACACTGAAGCTTTCTTT.

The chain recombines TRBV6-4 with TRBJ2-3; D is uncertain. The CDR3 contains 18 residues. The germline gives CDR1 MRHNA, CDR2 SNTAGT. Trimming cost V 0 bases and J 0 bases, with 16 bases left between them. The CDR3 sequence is CASSDSGSTTSSTDTQYF. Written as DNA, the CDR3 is TGTGCCAGCAGTGACTCCGGGTCAACTACATCTAGCACAGATACGCAGTATTTT.

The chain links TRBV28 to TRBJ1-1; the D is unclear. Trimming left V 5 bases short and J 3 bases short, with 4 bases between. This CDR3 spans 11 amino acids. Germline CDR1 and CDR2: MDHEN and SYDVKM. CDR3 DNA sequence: TGTGCCAGCAGTCCGGACACTGAAGCTTTCTTT. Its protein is CASSPDTEAFF.

The CDR3, as DNA: TGTGCCAGCAGCCCCAGGGGGCTGGCCACTGAAGCTTTCTTT. Protein sequence: CASSPRGLATEAFF. This chain links TRBV4-2 with TRBJ1-1; 8 nucleotides align to TRBD1. CDR1 LGHNA and CDR2 YNFKEQ come from the germline V gene. This CDR3 spans 14 amino acids. After removal of 4 bases from V and 4 bases from J, the junction contained 5 bases not matched to a gene.

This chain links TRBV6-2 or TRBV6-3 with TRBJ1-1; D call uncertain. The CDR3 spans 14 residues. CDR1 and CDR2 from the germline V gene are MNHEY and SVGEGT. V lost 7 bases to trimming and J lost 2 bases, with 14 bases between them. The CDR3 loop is CASTPGRENTEAFF. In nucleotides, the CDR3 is TGTGCCAGCACCCCGGGGAGAGAAAACACTGAAGCTTTCTTT.

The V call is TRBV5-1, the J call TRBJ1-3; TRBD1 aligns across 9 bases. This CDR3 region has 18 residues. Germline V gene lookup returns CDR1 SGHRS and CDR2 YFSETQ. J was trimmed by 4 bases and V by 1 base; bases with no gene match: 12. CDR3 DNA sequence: TGCGCCAGCAGCTTGACGGGACAGGGAAGATTAATCGGAAACACCATATATTTT. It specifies CASSLTGQGRLIGNTIYF.

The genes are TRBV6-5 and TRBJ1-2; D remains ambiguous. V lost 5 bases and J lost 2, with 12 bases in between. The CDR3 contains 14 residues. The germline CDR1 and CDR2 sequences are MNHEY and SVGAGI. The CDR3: CASSNYVENYGYTF. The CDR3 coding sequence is TGTGCCAGCAGTAACTATGTTGAGAACTATGGCTACACCTTC.

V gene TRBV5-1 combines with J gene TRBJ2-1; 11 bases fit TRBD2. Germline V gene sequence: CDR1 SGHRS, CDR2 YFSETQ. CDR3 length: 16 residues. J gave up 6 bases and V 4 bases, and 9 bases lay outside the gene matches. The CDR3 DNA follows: TGCGCCAGCAGCAGCCAACTAGCGGGAGTGGGCAATGAGCAGTTCTTC. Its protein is CASSSQLAGVGNEQFF.

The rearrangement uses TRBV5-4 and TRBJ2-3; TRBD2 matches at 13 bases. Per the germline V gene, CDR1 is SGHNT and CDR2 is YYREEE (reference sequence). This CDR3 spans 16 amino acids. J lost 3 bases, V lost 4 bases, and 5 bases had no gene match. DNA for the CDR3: TGTGCCAGCAGCCCAGGGACTAGCGGGATTACAGATACGCAGTATTTT. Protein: CASSPGTSGITDTQYF.

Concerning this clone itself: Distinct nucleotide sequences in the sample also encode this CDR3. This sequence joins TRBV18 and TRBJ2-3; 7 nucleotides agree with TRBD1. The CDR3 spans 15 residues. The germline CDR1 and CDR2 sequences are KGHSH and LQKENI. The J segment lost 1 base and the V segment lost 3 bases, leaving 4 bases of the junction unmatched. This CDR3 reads CASSPPQGRTDTQYF. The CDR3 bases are TGTGCCAGCTCACCGCCACAGGGGCGCACAGATACGCAGTATTTT.

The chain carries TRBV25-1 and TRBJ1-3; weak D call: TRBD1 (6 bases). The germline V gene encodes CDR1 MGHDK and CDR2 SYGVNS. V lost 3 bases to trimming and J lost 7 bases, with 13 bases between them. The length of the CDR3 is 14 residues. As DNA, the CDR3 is TGTGCCAGCAGTGAGTTTAGGGGGGCCAACACCATATATTTT. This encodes CASSEFRGANTIYF. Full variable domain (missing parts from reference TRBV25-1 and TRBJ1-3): EADIYQTPRYLVIGTGKKITLECSQTMGHDKMYWYQQDPGMELHLIHYSYGVNSTEKGDLSSESTVSRIRTEHFPLTLESARPSHTSQYLCASSEFRGANTIYFGEGSWLTVV.

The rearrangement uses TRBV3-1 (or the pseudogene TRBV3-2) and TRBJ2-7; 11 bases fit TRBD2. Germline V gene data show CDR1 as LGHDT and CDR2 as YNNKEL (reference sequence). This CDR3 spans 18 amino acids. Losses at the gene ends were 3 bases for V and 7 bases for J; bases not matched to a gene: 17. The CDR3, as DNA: TGTGCCAGCAGCCAGTTAGGAGGGACTAGCGGCGCTTCGCGGGAGCAGTACTTC. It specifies CASSQLGGTSGASREQYF.

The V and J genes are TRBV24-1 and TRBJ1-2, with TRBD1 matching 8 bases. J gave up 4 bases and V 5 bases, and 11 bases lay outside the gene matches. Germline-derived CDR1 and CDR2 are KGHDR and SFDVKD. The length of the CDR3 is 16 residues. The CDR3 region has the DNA TGTGCCACCAGTGCCCCGGGGCAGGGGGCTAGCTATGGCTACACCTTC. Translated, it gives CATSAPGQGASYGYTF.

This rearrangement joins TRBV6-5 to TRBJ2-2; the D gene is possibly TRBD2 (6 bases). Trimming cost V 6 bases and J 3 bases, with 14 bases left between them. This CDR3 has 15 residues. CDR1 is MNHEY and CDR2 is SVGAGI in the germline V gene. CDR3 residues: CASRREVGDTGELFF. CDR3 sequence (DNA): TGTGCCAGCAGGAGGGAGGTGGGGGACACCGGGGAGCTGTTTTTT.

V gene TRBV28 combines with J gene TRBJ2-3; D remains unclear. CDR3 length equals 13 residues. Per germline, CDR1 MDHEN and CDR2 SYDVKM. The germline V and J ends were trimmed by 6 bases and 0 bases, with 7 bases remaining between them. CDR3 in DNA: TGTGCCAGCAGCTTGGACAGCACAGATACGCAGTATTTT. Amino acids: CASSLDSTDTQYF.

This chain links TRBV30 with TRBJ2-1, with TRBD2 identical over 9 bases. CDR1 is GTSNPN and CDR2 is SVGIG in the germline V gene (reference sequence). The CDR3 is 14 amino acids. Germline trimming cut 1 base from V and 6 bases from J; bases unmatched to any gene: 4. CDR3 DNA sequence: TGTGCCTGGAGTGGCGGGAGGGCCGGCAATGAGCAGTTCTTC. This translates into CAWSGGRAGNEQFF.

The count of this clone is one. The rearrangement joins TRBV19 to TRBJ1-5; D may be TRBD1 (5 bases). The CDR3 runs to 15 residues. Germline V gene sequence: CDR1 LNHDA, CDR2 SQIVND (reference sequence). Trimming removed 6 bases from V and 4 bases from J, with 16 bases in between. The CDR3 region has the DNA TGTGCCAGTAGACGAAGGGACGGCCTGAATCAGCCCCAGCATTTT. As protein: CASRRRDGLNQPQHF.

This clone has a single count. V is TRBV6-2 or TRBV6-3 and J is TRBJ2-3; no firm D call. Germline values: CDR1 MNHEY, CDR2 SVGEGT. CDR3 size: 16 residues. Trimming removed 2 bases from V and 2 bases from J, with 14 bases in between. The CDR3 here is CASSYRIVSVTDTQYF. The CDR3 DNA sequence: TGTGCCAGCAGTTACAGGATCGTTTCTGTCACAGATACGCAGTATTTT.

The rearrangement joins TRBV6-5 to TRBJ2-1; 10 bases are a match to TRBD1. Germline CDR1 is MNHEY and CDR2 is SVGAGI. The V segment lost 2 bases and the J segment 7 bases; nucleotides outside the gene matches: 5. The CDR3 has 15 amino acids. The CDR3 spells CASSYGDRGLNEQFF. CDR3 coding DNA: TGTGCCAGCAGTTACGGCGACAGGGGGCTTAATGAGCAGTTCTTC.

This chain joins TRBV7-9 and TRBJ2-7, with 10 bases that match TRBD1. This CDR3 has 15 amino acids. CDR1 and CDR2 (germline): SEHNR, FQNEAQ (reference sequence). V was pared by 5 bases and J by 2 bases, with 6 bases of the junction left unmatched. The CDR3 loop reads CASSMPGTGAYEQYF. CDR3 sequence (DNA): TGTGCCAGCAGCATGCCCGGGACAGGGGCCTACGAGCAGTACTTC. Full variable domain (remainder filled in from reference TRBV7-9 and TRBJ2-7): DTGVSQNPRHKITKRGQNVTFRCDPISEHNRLYWYRQTLGQGPEFLTYFQNEAQLEKSRLLSDRFSAERPKGSFSTLEIQRTEQGDSAMYLCASSMPGTGAYEQYFGPGTRLTVT.

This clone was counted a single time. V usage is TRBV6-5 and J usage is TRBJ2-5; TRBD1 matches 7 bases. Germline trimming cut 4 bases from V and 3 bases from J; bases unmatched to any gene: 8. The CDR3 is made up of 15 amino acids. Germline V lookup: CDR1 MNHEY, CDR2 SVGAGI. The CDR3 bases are TGTGCCAGCAGTTGGACAGGCAATCATAAAGAGACCCAGTACTTC. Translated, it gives CASSWTGNHKETQYF.

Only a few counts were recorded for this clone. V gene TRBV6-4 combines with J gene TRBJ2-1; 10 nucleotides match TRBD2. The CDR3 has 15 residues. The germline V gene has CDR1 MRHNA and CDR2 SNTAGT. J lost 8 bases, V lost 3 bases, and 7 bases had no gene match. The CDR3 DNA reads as TGTGCCAGCAGTGATAGCCTAGCGGGAGCTCATGAGCAGTTCTTC. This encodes CASSDSLAGAHEQFF.

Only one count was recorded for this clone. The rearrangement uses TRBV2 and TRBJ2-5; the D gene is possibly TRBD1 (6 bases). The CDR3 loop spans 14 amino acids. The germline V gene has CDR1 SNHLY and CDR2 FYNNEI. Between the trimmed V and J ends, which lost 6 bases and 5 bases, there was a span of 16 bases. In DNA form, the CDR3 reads TGTGCCAGCAGGACAGGAGTGGGTCGGGAGACCCAGTACTTC. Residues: CASRTGVGRETQYF.

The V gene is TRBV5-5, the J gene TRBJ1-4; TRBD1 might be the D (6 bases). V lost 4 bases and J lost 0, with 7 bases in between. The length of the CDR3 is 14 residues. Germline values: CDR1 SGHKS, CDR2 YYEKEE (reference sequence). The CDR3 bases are TGTGCCAGCAGCAAGGGGGCAACTAATGAAAAACTGTTTTTT. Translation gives CASSKGATNEKLFF.